These T cell receptor beta chains were read from a single sample in a study of blood T cell repertoires in COVID-19. TCRdb's copy holds only in-frame clones and misses some; the assay was immunoSEQ multiplex PCR. The sample includes about 110,000 clones, roughly 70% of them seen just once. The sequenced sample was peripheral blood. These receptor sequences come from a woman aged 35 to 49 with acute or convalescent COVID-19. CDR3s include the opening cysteine and the closing phenylalanine or tryptophan. A D gene is named only where the DNA matches it firmly. Size tells how often a clone was seen (once, few, many) or the class of an expanded clone, and some rows leave it out.

clone size	J gene	D gene	V gene	CDR3 length	CDR3 protein	CDR3 DNA
-	TRBJ2-1	TRBD1	TRBV24-1	15	CATSATDRGYSEQFF	TGTGCCACCAGTGCAACTGACAGGGGATACAGTGAGCAGTTCTTC
-	TRBJ1-5	-	TRBV15	18	CATSRGGTGPYSNQPQHF	TGTGCCACCAGCAGGGGGGGGACGGGGCCGTATAGCAATCAGCCCCAGCATTTT
-	TRBJ1-1	-	TRBV5-4	16	CASRNDPGQTNTEAFF	TGTGCCAGCAGAAATGATCCGGGACAAACGAACACTGAAGCTTTCTTT
once	TRBJ2-3	TRBD2	TRBV14	17	CASSQDTPRGGGDTQYF	TGTGCCAGCAGCCAGGACACACCGCGGGGGGGCGGAGATACGCAGTATTTT
-	TRBJ2-7	-	TRBV6-2/TRBV6-3	15	CASSYSKSTGDEQYF	TGTGCCAGCAGTTACTCGAAGTCCACGGGGGACGAGCAGTACTTC
-	TRBJ2-7	-	TRBV5-6	14	CASSLGQGPYEQYF	TGTGCCAGCAGCTTGGGCCAGGGGCCCTACGAGCAGTACTTC
-	TRBJ2-5	TRBD2	TRBV5-1	15	CASSLLAGEQETQYF	TGCGCCAGCAGCTTACTAGCGGGTGAACAAGAGACCCAGTACTTC
-	TRBJ2-1	TRBD1	TRBV7-2	16	CASSLGDRGGYNEQFF	TGTGCCAGCAGCTTAGGGGACAGGGGGGGATACAATGAGCAGTTCTTC
-	TRBJ1-2	TRBD1	TRBV7-8	13	CASSPWDSYGYTF	TGTGCCAGCAGCCCATGGGACAGCTATGGCTACACCTTC
-	TRBJ2-5	TRBD1	TRBV7-6	15	CASSLRDRGSETQYF	TGTGCCAGCAGCCTCCGGGACAGGGGTTCCGAGACCCAGTACTTC
-	TRBJ1-4	-	TRBV6-5	14	CASMLGGFGEKLFF	TGTGCCAGCATGCTAGGAGGGTTCGGTGAAAAACTGTTTTTT
-	TRBJ2-5	-	TRBV28	19	CASKPYLVFSGAGVETQYF	TGTGCCAGCAAGCCCTATTTGGTGTTCTCAGGGGCTGGGGTTGAGACCCAGTACTTC
once	TRBJ1-2	TRBD1	TRBV28	15	CASSPQQGRPYGYTF	TGTGCCAGCAGCCCCCAACAGGGGCGCCCCTATGGCTACACCTTC
-	TRBJ1-4	-	TRBV29-1	13	CSVEETGNEKLFF	TGCAGCGTTGAAGAAACGGGTAATGAAAAACTGTTTTTT
-	TRBJ1-2	TRBD1	TRBV29-1	13	CSYRDSGNYGYTF	TGCAGCTATCGGGACAGCGGTAACTATGGCTACACCTTC
-	TRBJ1-5	TRBD1	TRBV9	15	CASSVSADRDQPQHF	TGTGCCAGCAGCGTTTCGGCTGACAGGGACCAGCCCCAGCATTTT
-	TRBJ2-7	-	TRBV24-1	17	CATSDLDRTHNVGEQYF	TGTGCCACCAGTGATTTGGACAGGACCCACAACGTGGGCGAGCAGTACTTC
-	TRBJ2-3	TRBD2	TRBV28	16	CASSLYNSGGINTQYF	TGTGCCAGCAGTTTATATAATAGCGGGGGGATAAATACGCAGTATTTT
once	TRBJ2-1	-	TRBV6-1	15	CASSEGATPYNEQFF	TGTGCCAGCAGTGAAGGGGCTACCCCCTACAATGAGCAGTTCTTC
-	TRBJ1-6	TRBD1	TRBV18	14	CASSLQGVGSPLHF	TGTGCCAGCTCACTACAGGGGGTAGGTTCACCCCTCCACTTT
few	TRBJ1-4	-	TRBV30	16	CAWGSGASYSNEKLFF	TGTGCCTGGGGAAGTGGGGCATCGTACTCGAATGAAAAACTGTTTTTT
-	TRBJ2-7	-	TRBV9	14	CASSVGGGNYEQYF	TGTGCCAGCAGCGTAGGCGGGGGCAACTACGAGCAGTACTTC
-	TRBJ1-6	-	TRBV6-4	15	CASSEDTVPGSPLHF	TGTGCCAGCAGTGAAGATACAGTACCCGGTTCACCCCTCCACTTT
-	TRBJ1-1	TRBD1	TRBV19	14	CASSTQGAVTEAFF	TGTGCCAGTAGTACTCAGGGGGCGGTCACTGAAGCTTTCTTT
few	TRBJ1-2	-	TRBV5-1	16	CASSQATGGGDYGYTF	TGCGCCAGCAGCCAAGCTACCGGAGGTGGGGACTATGGCTACACCTTC
-	TRBJ2-3	-	TRBV30	12	CAWSVGRGTQYF	TGTGCCTGGAGTGTAGGGCGGGGTACGCAGTATTTT
-	TRBJ1-2	-	TRBV9	14	CASSVAGENYGYTF	TGTGCCAGCAGCGTAGCAGGGGAGAACTATGGCTACACCTTC
many	TRBJ2-2	TRBD1	TRBV30	14	CAWALKGASGELFF	TGTGCCTGGGCCCTAAAGGGGGCTTCCGGGGAGCTGTTTTTT
-	TRBJ1-2	TRBD1	TRBV2	14	CASREDRVEVGYTF	TGTGCCAGCAGGGAGGACAGGGTGGAAGTCGGCTACACCTTC
few	TRBJ1-1	-	TRBV4-2	13	CASSQEAGAEAFF	TGTGCCAGCAGCCAAGAGGCGGGGGCTGAAGCTTTCTTT
-	TRBJ1-1	-	TRBV14	13	CASSQSRNTEAFF	TGTGCCAGCAGCCAAAGTAGGAACACTGAAGCTTTCTTT
-	TRBJ2-1	TRBD2	TRBV11-2	14	CASHHAGTSNEQFF	TGTGCCAGTCACCATGCCGGGACTAGCAATGAGCAGTTCTTC
-	TRBJ1-1	TRBD1	TRBV5-1	14	CASSMGQGGTEAFF	TGCGCCAGCAGCATGGGACAGGGGGGAACTGAAGCTTTCTTT
-	TRBJ2-6	-	TRBV7-6	15	CASSPPVTGANVLTF	TGTGCCAGCAGCCCACCAGTAACCGGGGCCAACGTCCTGACTTTC
-	TRBJ2-2	TRBD1	TRBV19	15	CASSYQGVDTGELFF	TGTGCCAGTAGTTATCAGGGGGTGGACACCGGGGAGCTGTTTTTT
-	TRBJ1-2	-	TRBV5-4	14	CASSPPGGAGGYTF	TGTGCCAGCAGCCCCCCGGGGGGCGCGGGTGGCTACACCTTC
many	TRBJ2-2	TRBD2	TRBV2	12	CASSSGGGELFF	TGTGCCAGCAGCTCGGGAGGCGGGGAGCTGTTTTTT
-	TRBJ2-5	-	TRBV5-1	15	CASSPNRRGQETQYF	TGCGCCAGCAGCCCTAACCGCAGGGGACAAGAGACCCAGTACTTC
-	TRBJ2-3	-	TRBV4-1	15	CASSPSSQGTDTQYF	TGCGCCAGCAGCCCCTCTAGCCAGGGGACAGATACGCAGTATTTT
-	TRBJ2-5	-	TRBV12-3/TRBV12-4	13	CASSFGTAGTQYF	TGTGCCAGCAGTTTCGGGACAGCGGGGACCCAGTACTTC
-	TRBJ1-2	-	TRBV27	14	CASSLRPEGYGYTF	TGTGCCAGCAGTTTAAGGCCTGAGGGTTATGGCTACACCTTC
-	TRBJ1-6	TRBD1	TRBV5-1	16	CASSLDDRGRNSPLHF	TGCGCCAGCAGCTTGGACGACAGGGGAAGGAATTCACCCCTCCACTTT
-	TRBJ2-3	-	TRBV7-9	14	CASSLGAGADTQYF	TGTGCCAGCAGCTTAGGGGCGGGGGCCGATACGCAGTATTTT
-	TRBJ2-1	TRBD2	TRBV9	16	CASSPSDGGGLYEQFF	TGTGCCAGCAGCCCTTCGGACGGCGGGGGGCTGTATGAGCAGTTCTTC
-	TRBJ1-2	-	TRBV6-5	15	CATPDNNFLNYGYTF	TGTGCCACCCCGGACAATAACTTTCTTAACTATGGCTACACCTTC
-	TRBJ1-1	-	TRBV28	12	CASSLTRAEAFF	TGTGCCAGCAGTTTGACGAGGGCTGAAGCTTTCTTT
-	TRBJ2-5	TRBD1	TRBV19	15	CASRPGQGLGETQYF	TGTGCCAGTAGGCCTGGACAGGGATTGGGGGAGACCCAGTACTTC
-	TRBJ1-5	TRBD1	TRBV20-1	17	CSASIRRQGAGNQPQHF	TGCAGTGCTAGTATCCGCCGACAGGGGGCCGGCAATCAGCCCCAGCATTTT